The T cell receptor beta chain described here comes from a study of a mutant IDH1 vaccine in newly diagnosed glioma. At the level of the study: In weeks 1, 3, 5, 7, 11, 15, 19 and 23, patients were vaccinated. Most had both radiotherapy and temozolomide beforehand; others had only one.

Time point reported: week 11, during vaccination. Each dose of the vaccine consisted of 300 ug of mutant IDH1 20-mer peptide, with topical imiquimod. Each tumor in the donors was a new WHO grade 3 or 4 astrocytoma, IDH1-mutant and ATRX-lost. Germline CDR1 reads MNHNY; CDR2 reads SVGAGI (reference sequence). Trimming removed 8 bases at V and 0 bases at J, with 10 bases between. This CDR3 region has 14 residues. On this clone itself: No antigen is known for it.

Produced via immunoSEQ multiplex PCR; TCRdb's table is partial and in-frame only. The data show 55,000 or so clones, around nine tenths seen once. The sequence was collected from a man aged 50 or older with glioma. The sample consisted of PBMCs, taken from a glioma patient whose treatment included an IDH1 peptide vaccine. The chain joins TRBV6-6 to TRBJ2-2; the D gene could be TRBD1 or TRBD2 (5 bases each). DNA of the CDR3: TGTGCCAGCGGGGGTAGCGCGAACACCGGGGAGCTGTTTTTT. Its protein product is CASGGSANTGELFF.